The next 22 T cell receptor beta chains were all read from a single sample in a study of T cells in tuberculosis. The method was immunoSEQ multiplex PCR; TCRdb's version includes in-frame clones alone and lacks a portion of them. This sample has over 20,000 clones, with approximately 97% found just once. What was sequenced was PBMCs. The receptors were gathered from a donor aged 10-35 years with latent tuberculosis or without tuberculosis infection.

This chain connects TRBV7-8 to TRBJ2-3; 7 bases align to TRBD1. CDR3 size: 16 residues. Trimming removed 5 bases from V and 5 bases from J; junction bases left unmatched: 13. Germline V gene sequence: CDR1 SGHVS, CDR2 FQNEAQ. The CDR3 coding sequence is TGTGCCAGCAGCCTCCGATTGAGGGGGCTTGGAGATACGCAGTATTTT. This sequence encodes CASSLRLRGLGDTQYF.

This chain joins TRBV6-1 and TRBJ2-7, with D perhaps matching TRBD1 (7 bases). Trimming cost V 6 bases and J 4 bases, with 19 bases left between them. Germline V gives CDR1 MNHNS, CDR2 SASEGT. The CDR3 spans 15 residues. CDR3 sequence reads: CASSAPRGSGYEQYF. CDR3 bases: TGTGCCAGCAGCGCCCCCAGGGGGAGCGGGTACGAGCAGTACTTC.

This chain connects TRBV19 to TRBJ2-4, with D possibly being TRBD2 (5 bases). The germline V and J ends were trimmed by 3 bases and 0 bases, with 9 bases remaining between them. The CDR3 has 15 residues. Germline loops: CDR1 LNHDA, CDR2 SQIVND (reference sequence). The DNA for the CDR3 is TGTGCCAGTAGTATTGCGGGCGTAGCCAAAAACATTCAGTACTTC. Protein product: CASSIAGVAKNIQYF.

This chain uses TRBV27 with TRBJ2-3, with 7 bases matching TRBD2. The ends lost 3 bases at V and 1 base at J; junction bases unmatched: 22. This CDR3 is 21 amino acids long. The germline V gene has CDR1 MNHEY and CDR2 SMNVEV (reference sequence). The CDR3 DNA follows: TGTGCCAGCAGTTTTGCTTCTGCAGGGCGGTATTCGGCGGGGGGCACAGATACGCAGTATTTT. Translating it yields CASSFASAGRYSAGGTDTQYF.

The chain has TRBV4-1 and TRBJ1-2; D is undetermined. Trimming left V 0 bases short and J 2 bases short, with 10 bases between. This CDR3 spans 15 amino acids. Germline CDR1 and CDR2: MGHRA and YSYEKL. In DNA, the CDR3 is TGCGCCAGCAGCCAAGATTATAACAGCAACTATGGCTACACCTTC. Amino acids: CASSQDYNSNYGYTF.

The genes are TRBV5-4 and TRBJ1-4; TRBD1 might be the D (5 bases). The CDR3 extends over 14 amino acids. Looked up from germline, CDR1 is SGHNT and CDR2 is YYREEE (reference sequence). The V end lost 1 base, the J end lost 7 bases, and 11 bases lay between the germline ends. The CDR3 loop reads CASSLLQEGEKLFF. Here the CDR3 DNA reads TGTGCCAGCAGCTTGCTACAGGAGGGTGAAAAACTGTTTTTT.

This rearrangement joins TRBV7-9 to TRBJ1-1; 8 nucleotides agree with TRBD1. Germline V gene lookup returns CDR1 SEHNR and CDR2 FQNEAQ (reference sequence). J lost 2 bases, V lost 3 bases, and 2 bases had no gene match. This CDR3 spans 14 amino acids. CDR3 nucleotides: TGTGCCAGCAGCTTGGGACAGGCTAACACTGAAGCTTTCTTT. Translation gives CASSLGQANTEAFF.

This chain links TRBV5-6 with TRBJ1-2, with D perhaps TRBD1 (5 bases). The CDR3 runs to 15 residues. Germline lookup yields CDR1 SGHDT and CDR2 YYEEEE. V dropped 7 bases and J dropped 2 bases, with 18 bases sitting between them. The CDR3 is CASFDRILANYGYTF. The DNA for the CDR3 is TGTGCCAGCTTTGACAGAATCCTGGCGAACTATGGCTACACCTTC. Together with reference TRBV5-6 and TRBJ1-2, the CDR3 gives the full variable domain: DAGVTQSPTHLIKTRGQQVTLRCSPKSGHDTVSWYQQALGQGPQFIFQYYEEEERQRGNFPDRFSGHQFPNYSSELNVNALLLGDSALYLCASFDRILANYGYTFGSGTRLTVV.

In this sample, this clone turned up once. The chain couples TRBV27 to TRBJ1-5, with D possibly being TRBD1 (6 bases). V dropped 7 bases and J dropped 0 bases, with 13 bases sitting between them. This CDR3 region has 15 residues. From germline, CDR1 is MNHEY and CDR2 SMNVEV (reference sequence). The chain's CDR3 is CASKIDRTSNQPQHF. DNA of the CDR3: TGTGCCAGCAAAATTGACAGGACTAGCAATCAGCCCCAGCATTTT.

As DNA, the CDR3 is TGTGCCAGTAGGTGTCGGGGGGCGTCTAGTAATCGGGAGGGCAATCAGCCCCAGCATTTT. Translation gives CASRCRGASSNREGNQPQHF. The rearrangement links TRBV19 to TRBJ1-5; D might be TRBD1 (6 bases). CDR3 length equals 20 residues. CDR1 is LNHDA, CDR2 SQIVND, per germline (reference sequence). V shed 6 bases and J shed 2 bases, with 29 bases lying between them.

The chain recombines TRBV6-6 with TRBJ2-1, with TRBD2 matching over 7 bases. J gave up 2 bases and V 0 bases, and 1 base lay outside the gene matches. Germline CDR1 MNHNY, CDR2 SVGAGI (reference sequence). The CDR3 length is 15 residues. CDR3 sequence reads: CASSYSTSAYNEQFF. CDR3 nucleotide sequence: TGTGCCAGCAGTTACTCAACTAGCGCCTACAATGAGCAGTTCTTC.

The V gene is TRBV6-1, the J gene TRBJ1-2; 8 positions match TRBD1. Losses at the gene ends were 4 bases for V and 6 bases for J; bases not matched to a gene: 10. The germline gives CDR1 MNHNS, CDR2 SASEGT. CDR3 length equals 15 residues. The CDR3: CASSARQGLAHGYTF. The CDR3 nucleotides read TGTGCCAGCAGTGCCAGACAGGGGTTAGCCCATGGCTACACCTTC.

This clone was seen once. J is TRBJ2-1 and V is TRBV7-7; 11 bases are a match to TRBD2. The CDR3 is 15 amino acids. Germline V CDR1 and CDR2: SSHAT, FNYEAQ (reference sequence). J was trimmed by 4 bases and V by 5 bases; bases with no gene match: 4. The CDR3 sequence: CASSLGLAVYNEQFF. The CDR3 DNA reads TGTGCCAGCAGCCTGGGACTAGCGGTATACAATGAGCAGTTCTTC.

The rearrangement joins TRBV6-5 to TRBJ1-1, with D perhaps matching TRBD1 (5 bases). CDR3 length equals 15 residues. Germline CDR1 reads MNHEY; CDR2 reads SVGAGI. Trimming removed 2 bases from V and 6 bases from J, with 16 bases in between. The CDR3 sequence is CASSYELGPWAEAFF. Written as DNA, the CDR3 is TGTGCCAGCAGTTACGAGTTGGGGCCTTGGGCTGAAGCTTTCTTT.

V and J are TRBV18 and TRBJ1-1; D is perhaps TRBD1 (6 bases). This CDR3 has 14 amino acids. Trimming pared 5 bases from V and 1 base from J, leaving 11 bases between. Germline V lookup: CDR1 KGHSH, CDR2 LQKENI. The CDR3 here is CASSAGRGNTEAFF. The CDR3 DNA is TGTGCCAGCTCAGCCGGCAGGGGGAACACTGAAGCTTTCTTT. Based on the CDR3 plus reference TRBV18 and TRBJ1-1, the full variable domain is NAGVMQNPRHLVRRRGQEARLRCSPMKGHSHVYWYRQLPEEGLKFMVYLQKENIIDESGMPKERFSAEFPKEGPSILRIQQVVRGDSAAYFCASSAGRGNTEAFFGQGTRLTVV.

The J gene is TRBJ2-5, the V gene TRBV18; D ambiguous. The germline V gene encodes CDR1 KGHSH and CDR2 LQKENI. The CDR3 contains 14 residues. The V end was cut by 0 bases, the J end by 5 bases, with 10 bases between. In DNA form, the CDR3 reads TGTGCCAGCTCACCACCGGCCGCAGCGGAGACCCAGTACTTC. As protein: CASSPPAAAETQYF.

The V and J genes are TRBV5-1 and TRBJ2-2, with D uncertain. In germline, CDR1 is SGHRS, CDR2 YFSETQ. This CDR3 is built from 14 residues. V lost 0 bases and J lost 4, with 7 bases in between. The CDR3 bases are TGCGCCAGCAGCTTGGCCCAGGTCACCGGGGAGCTGTTTTTT. Translation: CASSLAQVTGELFF.

The chain joins TRBV18 to TRBJ2-7, with D unclear. V was trimmed by 2 bases and J by 5 bases, leaving 7 bases between them. The CDR3 extends over 12 amino acids. Germline V gene lookup returns CDR1 KGHSH and CDR2 LQKENI. The CDR3 sequence: CASSPGGNEQYF. The CDR3 DNA is TGTGCCAGCTCACCAGGTGGCAACGAGCAGTACTTC.

This rearrangement joins TRBV5-6 to TRBJ1-2, with TRBD1 matching 7 bases. The CDR3 extends over 14 amino acids. Trimming took 4 bases from V and 5 from J; bases not matched to a gene: 8. From germline, CDR1 is SGHDT and CDR2 YYEEEE. The CDR3 is CASSRGTEVYGYTF. The CDR3 coding sequence is TGTGCCAGCAGCCGCGGGACAGAGGTATATGGCTACACCTTC.

The V gene is TRBV9, the J gene TRBJ2-7; 7 positions agree with TRBD1. V dropped 0 bases and J dropped 3; count of bases not matched to a gene: 6. CDR3 size: 15 residues. CDR1 and CDR2 (germline): SGDLS, YYNGEE. The DNA for the CDR3 is TGTGCCAGCAGCGTAGTGGACAGGCCCATCTACGAGCAGTACTTC. Protein sequence: CASSVVDRPIYEQYF.

The chain carries TRBV19 and TRBJ2-2; 7 bases match TRBD1. The junction had 12 bases not matched to a gene; V was cut back by 3 bases and J by 5 bases. This CDR3 has 17 residues. Germline loops: CDR1 LNHDA, CDR2 SQIVND (reference sequence). This CDR3 reads CASSMPQVGGSTGELFF. CDR3 nucleotide sequence: TGTGCCAGTAGTATGCCCCAAGTAGGGGGCAGTACCGGGGAGCTGTTTTTT. Together with reference TRBV19 and TRBJ2-2, the CDR3 gives the full variable domain: DGGITQSPKYLFRKEGQNVTLSCEQNLNHDAMYWYRQDPGQGLRLIYYSQIVNDFQKGDIAEGYSVSREKKESFPLTVTSAQKNPTAFYLCASSMPQVGGSTGELFFGEGSRLTVL.

The chain recombines TRBV6-6 with TRBJ2-3; 10 bases are shared with TRBD2. Germline V CDR1 and CDR2: MNHNY, SVGAGI (reference sequence). The length of the CDR3 is 15 residues. The V and J ends lost 5 bases and 3 bases, in that order; junction bases with no gene match: 5. The CDR3 bases are TGTGCCAGCAGTAGTTCAGCGGGAGGGACAGATACGCAGTATTTT. Translated: CASSSSAGGTDTQYF.